Shown below are 24 T cell receptor beta chains from a single sample sequenced in a study of blood T cell repertoires in COVID-19. This table comes from immunoSEQ multiplex PCR, and its TCRdb copy is limited to in-frame clones, with some not included. The table has roughly 250,000 clones, roughly 84% seen once. Specimen: peripheral blood. The receptor set was obtained from a man aged 50 or older with active or convalescent COVID-19.

CDR3 bases: TGTGCCAGCAGTTTTTCTAACGGCTATGGCTACACCTTC. It translates to CASSFSNGYGYTF. V and J are TRBV6-2 or TRBV6-3 and TRBJ1-2; D is uncertain. The CDR3 is 13 amino acids. V was pared by 4 bases and J by 4 bases, with 10 bases between. Germline loops: CDR1 MNHEY, CDR2 SVGEGT.

The chain employs TRBV6-2 or TRBV6-3 and TRBJ2-3, with 8 bases identical to TRBD1. The germline V gene encodes CDR1 MNHEY and CDR2 SVGEGT. V shed 6 bases and J 6 bases; nucleotides not matched to a gene: 11. The CDR3 runs to 15 residues. CDR3 in amino acids: CASSSRTGWGDTQYF. As DNA, the CDR3 is TGTGCCAGCAGCTCGAGGACAGGGTGGGGGGATACGCAGTATTTT.

V is TRBV15 and J is TRBJ1-4; 8 bases line up with TRBD1. From germline, CDR1 is LNHNV and CDR2 YYDKDF (reference sequence). The CDR3 has 14 amino acids. V trimming: 3 bases; J trimming: 6 bases; junction bases outside the gene matches: 3. The CDR3 nucleotides read TGTGCCACCAGCAGCAGGGGGCTTGATGAAAAACTGTTTTTT. It yields the protein CATSSRGLDEKLFF.

Here the CDR3 DNA reads TGTGCCAGCAGCCAAGATCTTGGGGGCGGGGGCTCTGGGGCCAACGTCCTGACTTTC. Residues: CASSQDLGGGGSGANVLTF. The chain employs TRBV4-2 and TRBJ2-6, with D tentatively TRBD2 (7 bases). This CDR3 contains 19 residues. Trimming left V 0 bases short and J 0 bases short, with 15 bases between. Germline assignment: CDR1 LGHNA and CDR2 YNFKEQ.

The J gene is TRBJ2-3, the V gene TRBV30; TRBD2 matches 7 bases. Trimming removed 4 bases from V and 4 bases from J; junction bases left unmatched: 2. This CDR3 spans 12 amino acids. Germline CDR1 reads GTSNPN; CDR2 reads SVGIG (reference sequence). The CDR3 DNA follows: TGTGCCTGGACCGGGGGGTCAGATACGCAGTATTTT. Amino acid sequence: CAWTGGSDTQYF.

The V gene is TRBV6-5, the J gene TRBJ2-1; D perhaps matches TRBD2 (5 bases). Trimming left V 7 bases short and J 7 bases short, with 8 bases between. CDR1 is MNHEY and CDR2 is SVGAGI in the germline V gene. This CDR3 has 11 amino acids. The CDR3 region is CASKRMNEQFF. In nucleotides, the CDR3 is TGTGCCAGCAAGCGGATGAATGAGCAGTTCTTC.

The chain has TRBV2 and TRBJ2-3; weak D call: TRBD2 (6 bases). V lost 8 bases and J lost 8, with 23 bases in between. The CDR3 runs to 15 residues. Germline V gives CDR1 SNHLY, CDR2 FYNNEI. The CDR3 protein is CASASPAGRQSTQYF. Here the CDR3 DNA reads TGTGCCAGCGCAAGCCCGGCGGGGCGACAGAGTACGCAGTATTTT.

This clone came up once. V gene TRBV6-5 combines with J gene TRBJ2-5; D might be TRBD1 (5 bases). V lost 6 bases to trimming and J lost 4 bases, with 18 bases between them. Germline CDR1 reads MNHEY; CDR2 reads SVGAGI. This CDR3 has 15 amino acids. CDR3 in amino acids: CASRSARAHGETQYF. The CDR3 bases are TGTGCCAGCAGGAGTGCCAGGGCGCACGGAGAGACCCAGTACTTC.

The chain recombines TRBV3-1 (or the pseudogene TRBV3-2) with TRBJ1-2, with 9 bases lining up with TRBD1. The CDR3 extends over 14 amino acids. Per germline, CDR1 LGHDT and CDR2 YNNKEL (reference sequence). Trimming cost V 4 bases and J 7 bases; bases outside gene matches: 7. The chain's CDR3 is CASSPGGQGTGYTF. In nucleotides, the CDR3 is TGTGCCAGCAGCCCTGGGGGACAGGGAACTGGCTACACCTTC.

V gene TRBV2 combines with J gene TRBJ1-2, with D possibly TRBD1 on 5 matching bases. There are 13 residues in the CDR3. The germline CDR1 and CDR2 sequences are SNHLY and FYNNEI. The V gene lost 2 bases and the J gene lost 8 bases, with 12 bases spanning the gap. The DNA of the CDR3 is TGTGCCAGCAGTGAAAGCAGGGCGGTAGGCTACACCTTC. This codes for CASSESRAVGYTF.

The chain links TRBV3-1 (or the pseudogene TRBV3-2) to TRBJ1-2; 7 bases agree with TRBD1. Germline V lookup: CDR1 LGHDT, CDR2 YNNKEL (reference sequence). With 1 base clipped from V and 6 bases from J, the junction kept 8 bases outside the gene matches. The length of the CDR3 is 15 residues. CDR3 amino acids: CASSQALGQADGYTF. CDR3 DNA sequence: TGTGCCAGCAGCCAAGCTTTAGGACAGGCCGATGGCTACACCTTC.

The chain uses TRBV13 and TRBJ2-1; the match to TRBD2 covers 14 bases. V gave up 5 bases and J gave up 4 bases; unmatched junction bases: 4. Germline CDR1 is PRHDT and CDR2 is FYEKMQ (reference sequence). The CDR3 has 16 residues. For the CDR3, the DNA is TGTGCCAGCAGCAGACTAGCGGGGGGGATGTACAATGAGCAGTTCTTC. This translates into CASSRLAGGMYNEQFF.

The V call is TRBV19, the J call TRBJ2-1; D is possibly TRBD1 (5 bases). There are 16 residues in the CDR3. V lost 1 base, J lost 6 bases, and 16 bases lay in between. The germline V gene encodes CDR1 LNHDA and CDR2 SQIVND (reference sequence). In nucleotides, the CDR3 is TGTGCCAGTAGTATAGTCTCTAGGAAGGGGTTCAATGAGCAGTTCTTC. Its protein is CASSIVSRKGFNEQFF.

This clone was observed once. The CDR3 protein is CSAMTASLFTNTEAFF. The CDR3 coding sequence is TGCAGCGCAATGACAGCTTCCTTGTTTACGAACACTGAAGCTTTCTTT. The chain is built from TRBV29-1 and TRBJ1-1; D might be TRBD1 (5 bases). Trimming removed 7 bases at V and 1 base at J, with 22 bases between. The CDR3 has 16 amino acids. Germline V gene data show CDR1 as SQVTM and CDR2 as ANQGSEA.

This chain joins TRBV29-1 and TRBJ1-2; D ambiguous. The germline V gene has CDR1 SQVTM and CDR2 ANQGSEA. V lost 2 bases and J lost 3, with 13 bases in between. This CDR3 is built from 14 residues. CDR3 bases: TGCAGCGTTGAAAAGGAGGGAGGAGACTATGGCTACACCTTC. It translates to CSVEKEGGDYGYTF.

This clone occurred once. The gene calls are TRBV7-2 and TRBJ2-7; possible D gene TRBD2, 6 bases. The CDR3 is made up of 15 amino acids. Deletions cut 5 bases from V and 0 bases from J, with 14 bases between. CDR1 is SGHTA and CDR2 is FQGNSA in the germline V gene. CDR3 bases: TGTGCCAGCAGCCCGCGGGAACAGAGCTCCTACGAGCAGTACTTC. Protein product: CASSPREQSSYEQYF. The complete variable domain, with remaining parts taken from reference TRBV7-2 and TRBJ2-7, reads GAGVSQSPSNKVTEKGKDVELRCDPISGHTALYWYRQSLGQGLEFLIYFQGNSAPDKSGLPSDRFSAERTGGSVSTLTIQRTQQEDSAVYLCASSPREQSSYEQYFGPGTRLTVT.

This clone was picked up one time. V is TRBV14 and J is TRBJ2-3; 8 bases align to TRBD2. J gave up 2 bases and V 2 bases, and 6 bases lay outside the gene matches. CDR3 length equals 16 residues. Germline CDR1 and CDR2: SGHDN and FVKESK. The CDR3 DNA sequence: TGTGCCAGCAGCCAAAATATCGGGGGGGCCACAGATACGCAGTATTTT. Protein product: CASSQNIGGATDTQYF.

V gene TRBV6-6 combines with J gene TRBJ2-1; tentative D call: TRBD2 (5 bases). Trimming took off 5 bases at V and 9 bases at J, with 11 bases between the two ends. The germline gives CDR1 MNHNY, CDR2 SVGAGI (reference sequence). The CDR3 spans 12 residues. The CDR3: CASSQKAGEQFF. DNA for the CDR3: TGTGCCAGCAGTCAAAAGGCGGGTGAGCAGTTCTTC.

The rearrangement uses TRBV7-9 and TRBJ2-2; tentatively, D is TRBD1 (6 bases). This CDR3 region has 14 residues. Trimming took 4 bases from V and 6 from J, leaving 12 bases between them. The germline V gene encodes CDR1 SEHNR and CDR2 FQNEAQ (reference sequence). Written as DNA, the CDR3 is TGTGCCAGCAGCTGGGGGACATTCGCCGGGGAGCTGTTTTTT. Protein product: CASSWGTFAGELFF.

The V gene is TRBV13, the J gene TRBJ1-1; no reliable D call. The V end lost 3 bases, the J end lost 14 bases, and 19 bases lay between the germline ends. Germline V gives CDR1 PRHDT, CDR2 FYEKMQ (reference sequence). This CDR3 is built from 13 residues. The CDR3 region is CASSFGRRAPEFF. The CDR3 bases are TGTGCCAGCAGCTTCGGCAGGAGGGCGCCGGAGTTCTTT.

The gene calls are TRBV4-2 and TRBJ2-7; 8 bases agree with TRBD2. CDR1 and CDR2 from the germline V gene are LGHNA and YNFKEQ. The CDR3 loop spans 16 amino acids. Trimming at V came to 2 bases and at J to 1 base, leaving 7 bases not matched to a gene. The CDR3 sequence: CASSQSTGGISYEQYF. In nucleotides, the CDR3 is TGTGCCAGCAGCCAATCAACGGGGGGGATATCCTACGAGCAGTACTTC.

The gene calls are TRBV4-2 and TRBJ2-7, with TRBD1 identical over 7 bases. This CDR3 contains 17 residues. Unmatched junction bases numbered 12, after V lost 4 bases and J lost 0 bases. In germline, CDR1 is LGHNA, CDR2 YNFKEQ. CDR3 in amino acids: CASSRTLGGRDSYEQYF. The CDR3 DNA reads as TGTGCCAGCAGCCGGACTTTAGGGGGCCGGGACTCCTACGAGCAGTACTTC.

In this sample, this clone turned up many times. The chain is built from TRBV11-2 and TRBJ2-3; TRBD2 matches at 7 bases. The trim removed 5 bases at V and 2 bases at J, leaving 19 bases unmatched. Germline assignment: CDR1 SGHAT and CDR2 FQNNGV. The CDR3 consists of 19 residues. CDR3 bases: TGTGCCAGCAGCCCTAATGGAGGGTTAGGGAGGGGTACCACAGATACGCAGTATTTT. This encodes CASSPNGGLGRGTTDTQYF.

The chain combines TRBV7-2 with TRBJ2-1, with D unresolved. The CDR3 covers 14 residues. Between the trimmed V and J ends, which lost 2 bases and 0 bases, there was a span of 5 bases. Germline lookup yields CDR1 SGHTA and CDR2 FQGNSA. CDR3 nucleotide sequence: TGTGCCAGCAGCTTAACAAGCTCCTACAATGAGCAGTTCTTC. Its translation is CASSLTSSYNEQFF.